This record covers a single T cell receptor beta chain. The antigen remains undetermined. This specimen belongs to a study of Ad26.COV2.S vaccination and SARS-CoV-2 variants. Study-wide results and limits: Total T cell responses may have been underestimated by the TCR breadth and depth analyses. Spike-specific responses of CD8+ and CD4+ T cells were reported to display substantial breadth after vaccination. Recipients of either vaccine or placebo displayed similar breadth of non-spike TCRs.

Repertoires were generated with immunoSEQ multiplex PCR, while TCRdb's copy carries only in-frame clones and drops some. The sample records 300,000 to 450,000 clones, about 90% being singletons. Here the sequenced sample was peripheral blood, taken after recovery from COVID-19. This receptor was identified in a human donor who had recovered from COVID-19.

The CDR3 region has the DNA TGTGCCAGCAGCTTAGATAGGGCACCGCGAGGCACCTTC. This codes for CASSLDRAPRGTF. This rearrangement joins TRBV11-2 to TRBJ1-2, with D uncertain. The CDR3 runs to 13 residues. V was pared by 0 bases and J by 13 bases, with 15 bases between. The germline V gene has CDR1 SGHAT and CDR2 FQNNGV. The full variable domain, completed using reference TRBV11-2 and TRBJ1-2, is EAGVAQSPRYKIIEKRQSVAFWCNPISGHATLYWYQQILGQGPKLLIQFQNNGVVDDSQLPKDRFSAERLKGVDSTLKIQPAKLEDSAVYLCASSLDRAPRGTFGSGTRLTVV.